This T cell receptor (beta chain) was sequenced during a study of T cell responses to AZD1222 COVID-19 vaccine. Study-wide results and limits: Just a handful of AZD1222 recipients tested seropositive at baseline. Donors were mostly white British, more females; clonal diversity possibly underestimated. An increase in Spike-specific TCR breadth and depth was observed after two AZD1222 doses.

Concerning this clone itself: Its antigen is not known.

V gave up 5 bases and J gave up 8 bases, with 6 bases separating them. Germline-derived CDR1 and CDR2 are SNHLY and FYNNEI. The CDR3 loop spans 11 amino acids. Profiling relied on immunoSEQ multiplex PCR, and the TCRdb table lists in-frame clones only, not all of them. Among 200,000 to 250,000 clones listed, around 94% were seen once. This chain uses TRBV2 with TRBJ1-4; D uncertain. Sequencing used peripheral blood, obtained 28 days after the second dose of the MenACWY control vaccine. The receptor comes from an adult who received the MenACWY meningococcal vaccine as a control. This CDR3 reads CASSTSEKLFF. The CDR3 DNA reads as TGTGCCAGCAGTACATCGGAAAAACTGTTTTTT. The entire variable domain, with the rest obtained from reference TRBV2 and TRBJ1-4, is as follows: EPEVTQTPSHQVTQMGQEVILRCVPISNHLYFYWYRQILGQKVEFLVSFYNNEISEKSEIFDDQFSVERPDGSNFTLKIRSTKLEDSAMYFCASSTSEKLFFGSGTQLSVL.